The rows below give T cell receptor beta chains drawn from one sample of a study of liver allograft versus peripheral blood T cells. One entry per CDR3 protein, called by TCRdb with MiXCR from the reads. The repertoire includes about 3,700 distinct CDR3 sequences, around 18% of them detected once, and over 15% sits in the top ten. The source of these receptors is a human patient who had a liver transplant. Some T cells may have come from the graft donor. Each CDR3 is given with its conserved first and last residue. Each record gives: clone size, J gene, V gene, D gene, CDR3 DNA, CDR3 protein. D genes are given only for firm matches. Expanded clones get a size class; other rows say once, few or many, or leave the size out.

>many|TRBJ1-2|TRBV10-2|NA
TGCGCCAGCAAGGGCCAGGCCTATGGCTACACCTTC
CASKGQAYGYTF
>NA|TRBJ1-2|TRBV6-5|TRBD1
TGTGCCAGCAGTGCCCAGGGGGCCGCCCCTGGCTATGGCTACACCTTC
CASSAQGAAPGYGYTF
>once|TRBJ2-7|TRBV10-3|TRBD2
TGTGCCATCAGTCGGGGGGACTCCTACGAGCACTACTTC
CAISRGDSYEHYF
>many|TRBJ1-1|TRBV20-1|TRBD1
TGCAGTGCTAGGGGGGACAGGGACGCTGAAGCTTTCTTT
CSARGDRDAEAFF
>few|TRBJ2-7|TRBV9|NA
TGTGCCAGCAGCCCCGGAGGGGATACCTACGAGCAGTACTTC
CASSPGGDTYEQYF
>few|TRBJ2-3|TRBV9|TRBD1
TGTGCCAGCAGCATTACAGGGGGGACAGATACGCAGTATTTT
CASSITGGTDTQYF
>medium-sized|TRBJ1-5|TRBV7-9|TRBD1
TGTGCCAGCAGCTTAGGGACAGGGGGCGATCAGCCCCAGCATTTT
CASSLGTGGDQPQHF
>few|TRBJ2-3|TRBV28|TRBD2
TGTGCCAGCAGGCTGAAGGGACTAGCGGGGTACACAGATACGCAGTATTTT
CASRLKGLAGYTDTQYF
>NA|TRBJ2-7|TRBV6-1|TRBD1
TGTGCCAGCAGCCATAGCTTGGAACAGGGGACCTACGAGCAGTACTTC
CASSHSLEQGTYEQYF
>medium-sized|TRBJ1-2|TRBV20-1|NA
TGCAGTGCTAGAGGGGAGGGCAGGCCGGTGGGCTATGGCTACACCTTC
CSARGEGRPVGYGYTF
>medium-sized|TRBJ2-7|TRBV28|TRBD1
TGTGCCAGCATGAGACAGGGCTACGAGCAGTACTTC
CASMRQGYEQYF
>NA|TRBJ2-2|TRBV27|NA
TGTGCCAGCAGCCCCCTAGGGAACACCGGGGAGCTGTTTTTT
CASSPLGNTGELFF
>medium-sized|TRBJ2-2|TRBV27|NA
TGTGCCAGCAGTCCCTCGGGGGAGAACACCGGGGAGCTGTTTTTT
CASSPSGENTGELFF
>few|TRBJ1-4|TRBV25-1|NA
TGTGCCAGCAGTGAATTCCGACGGGGGCTCACTAATGAAAAACTGTTTTTT
CASSEFRRGLTNEKLFF
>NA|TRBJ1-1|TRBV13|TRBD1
TGTGCCAGCAGCTACTGGACAGGGTTGAACACTGAAGCTTTCTTT
CASSYWTGLNTEAFF
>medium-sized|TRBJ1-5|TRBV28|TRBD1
TGTGCCAGCAGTTTAGGCAGGGGGCGACGTCAGCCCCAGCATTTT
CASSLGRGRRQPQHF
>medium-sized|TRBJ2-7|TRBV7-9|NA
TGTGCCAGCAGCTTATCTTCATACGAGCAGTACTTC
CASSLSSYEQYF
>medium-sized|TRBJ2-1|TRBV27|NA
TGTGCCAGCAGTTTATCTGTAGGGGAAGCCTACAATGAGCAGTTCTTC
CASSLSVGEAYNEQFF
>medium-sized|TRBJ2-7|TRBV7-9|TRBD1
TGTGCCAGCAGCCACGGACAGGCCTACGAGCAGTACTTC
CASSHGQAYEQYF
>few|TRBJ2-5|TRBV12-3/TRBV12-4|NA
TGTGCCAGCAGTCCACCCGGAGTAACCGGGTCCCAGTACTTC
CASSPPGVTGSQYF
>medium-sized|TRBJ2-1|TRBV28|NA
TGTGCCAGCAAGGCTAGAGGTAACAATGAGCAGTTCTTC
CASKARGNNEQFF
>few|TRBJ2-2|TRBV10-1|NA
TGCGCCAGCTCGCCTACGGACTTTAACACCGGGGAGCTGTTTTTT
CASSPTDFNTGELFF
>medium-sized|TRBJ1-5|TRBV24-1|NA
TGTGCCACCAGTGATTTGCCAGGGCAACCCCAGCATTTT
CATSDLPGQPQHF